One and the same sample provided the 18 T cell receptor beta chains below, sequenced in a study of T-cell reconstitution after alpha-beta-depleted transplantation in children. The authors prepared the TCRbeta library with unique molecular identifiers. Using its own MiXCR run on the PCR reads, TCRdb lists one record per CDR3 protein. The profile shows about 980,000 distinct CDR3 sequences, roughly 29% of them singletons. The sample was PBMCs, mostly from graft donor cells, taken 360 days after TCRalphabeta/CD19-depleted stem cell transplant. The receptors stem from a boy younger than two who had a stem cell transplant for SCID, so the T cells may come from the graft donor.

This chain links TRBV20-1 with TRBJ2-4; a possible D gene is TRBD2 (5 bases). Germline CDR1 is DFQATT and CDR2 is SNEGSKA (reference sequence). The CDR3 is 16 residues long. The ends were cut back, 5 bases at V and 0 bases at J, with 17 bases in the middle. This CDR3 is CSAGEAEFLAKNIQYF. As DNA, the CDR3 is TGCAGTGCTGGGGAAGCGGAGTTCCTAGCCAAAAACATTCAGTACTTC.

The genes are TRBV3-1 and TRBJ2-4; D unclear. V dropped 2 bases and J dropped 0 bases, with 8 bases sitting between them. This CDR3 is 15 amino acids long. Germline V gene lookup returns CDR1 LGHDT and CDR2 YNNKEL (reference sequence). The CDR3 bases are TGTGCCAGCAGCCAATCGAGCCTAGCCAAAAACATTCAGTACTTC. Translation: CASSQSSLAKNIQYF.

The genes are TRBV12-3 or TRBV12-4 and TRBJ2-7, with a possible D match to TRBD1 (7 bases). Trimming stripped 4 bases from V and 7 bases from J, with 17 bases between. The CDR3 has 14 residues. The CDR3 coding sequence is TGTGCCAGCAGTTACCGAATACAGGGGAGGGAGCAGTACTTC. Translation gives CASSYRIQGREQYF.

This clonotype was seen a handful of times. The V and J genes are TRBV4-1 and TRBJ2-7; D is unclear. Germline-derived CDR1 and CDR2 are MGHRA and YSYEKL. Trimming pared 1 base from V and 4 bases from J, leaving 17 bases between. The CDR3 extends over 16 amino acids. The CDR3 protein is CASSQGWAGRYYEQYF. DNA of the CDR3: TGCGCCAGCAGCCAAGGATGGGCTGGACGATATTACGAGCAGTACTTC.

The rearrangement joins TRBV5-1 to TRBJ2-7; 7 bases match TRBD1. J gave up 0 bases and V 2 bases, and 11 bases lay outside the gene matches. CDR1 is SGHRS and CDR2 is YFSETQ in the germline V gene. The CDR3 consists of 17 residues. CDR3 residues: CASSLTGQALSSYEQYF. The CDR3 nucleotides are TGCGCCAGCAGCTTAACTGGACAGGCTCTAAGCTCCTACGAGCAGTACTTC.

This rearrangement joins TRBV6-2 or TRBV6-3 to TRBJ1-5, with 8 bases aligning to TRBD1. Germline V CDR1 and CDR2: MNHEY, SVGEGT. J gave up 7 bases and V 6 bases, and 11 bases lay outside the gene matches. CDR3 length: 15 residues. Here the CDR3 DNA reads TGTGCCAGCAGCCCCGGGACAGGTTACCTCCAGCCCCAGCATTTT. Amino acids: CASSPGTGYLQPQHF.

This clonotype has a handful of counts. The chain combines TRBV12-3 or TRBV12-4 with TRBJ2-1, with 10 bases identical to TRBD1. This CDR3 spans 14 amino acids. The V segment lost 6 bases and the J segment 11 bases; nucleotides outside the gene matches: 10. CDR3: CASSLLGQGFKQFF. In DNA, the CDR3 is TGTGCCAGCAGCCTCCTGGGACAGGGGTTTAAGCAGTTCTTC.

This clonotype was detected many times. This chain links TRBV15 with TRBJ1-4; the D is unclear. V dropped 6 bases and J dropped 3 bases, with 5 bases sitting between them. CDR1 LNHNV and CDR2 YYDKDF come from the germline V gene (reference sequence). The CDR3 length is 12 residues. In DNA, the CDR3 is TGTGCCACCAGACAGCCTAATGAAAAACTGTTTTTT. Translating it yields CATRQPNEKLFF. Supplemented by reference TRBV15 and TRBJ1-4, the full variable domain reads DAMVIQNPRYQVTQFGKPVTLSCSQTLNHNVMYWYQQKSSQAPKLLFHYYDKDFNNEADTPDNFQSRRPNTSFCFLDIRSPGLGDTAMYLCATRQPNEKLFFGSGTQLSVL.

This clonotype was detected only a few times. V gene TRBV27 combines with J gene TRBJ2-3; 10 bases are shared with TRBD2. J was trimmed by 3 bases and V by 6 bases; bases with no gene match: 21. The CDR3 sequence is 20 residues long. CDR1 is MNHEY, CDR2 SMNVEV, per germline (reference sequence). CDR3 residues: CASRSIVTSHTSGATDTQYF. The CDR3 region has the DNA TGTGCCAGCAGGTCAATTGTGACGTCTCACACTAGCGGGGCTACAGATACGCAGTATTTT.

This clonotype was seen a handful of times. V is TRBV29-1 and J is TRBJ1-6; maybe TRBD1 (5 bases). V was trimmed by 2 bases and J by 10 bases, leaving 18 bases between them. CDR1 SQVTM and CDR2 ANQGSEA come from the germline V gene. The length of the CDR3 is 15 residues. DNA for the CDR3: TGCAGCGTTGAACGGGACCCAGTGGCCTACTCACCCCTCCACTTT. Translating gives CSVERDPVAYSPLHF.

The gene calls are TRBV7-2 and TRBJ2-1, with 7 positions matching TRBD1. The length of the CDR3 is 14 residues. V lost 5 bases and J lost 5; bases outside the gene matches: 6. Germline CDR1 SGHTA, CDR2 FQGNSA. The DNA for the CDR3 is TGTGCCAGCAGCCAGGGACAGCAAAACAATGAGCAGTTCTTC. Protein product: CASSQGQQNNEQFF.

CDR3 loop: CATLGGRGVYEQYF. DNA for the CDR3: TGTGCCACCCTGGGGGGGCGCGGGGTCTACGAGCAGTACTTC. V gene TRBV10-3 combines with J gene TRBJ2-7; TRBD2 is a possible D gene (7 bases). The CDR3 totals 14 residues. Germline CDR1 and CDR2: ENHRY and SYGVKD. V shed 10 bases and J shed 3 bases, with 19 bases lying between them.

A few counts support this clonotype. The chain joins TRBV4-1 to TRBJ2-6; the D is unclear. In germline, CDR1 is MGHRA, CDR2 YSYEKL. CDR3 length: 16 amino acids. V dropped 1 base and J dropped 0 bases, with 7 bases sitting between them. CDR3 protein: CASSQVRASGANVLTF. For the CDR3, the DNA is TGCGCCAGCAGCCAAGTCCGCGCCTCTGGGGCCAACGTCCTGACTTTC.

In its sample, this clonotype was seen a few times. The chain uses TRBV29-1 and TRBJ2-3; D is undetermined. Germline loops: CDR1 SQVTM, CDR2 ANQGSEA. Trimming cost V 3 bases and J 6 bases, with 19 bases left between them. The CDR3 has 15 residues. CDR3 loop: CSVDGRALLGDTQYF. CDR3 coding DNA: TGCAGCGTTGACGGCCGGGCCCTCTTAGGGGATACGCAGTATTTT.

This clonotype showed up just a few times. The chain recombines TRBV28 with TRBJ2-2; the match to TRBD2 covers 7 bases. The CDR3 length is 15 residues. Germline CDR1 is MDHEN and CDR2 is SYDVKM. Unmatched junction bases numbered 9, after V lost 10 bases and J lost 1 base. CDR3 protein: CATSSGGGNTGELFF. As DNA, the CDR3 is TGTGCCACCTCCTCTGGGGGGGGGAACACCGGGGAGCTGTTTTTT.

V gene TRBV12-3 or TRBV12-4 combines with J gene TRBJ1-1, with D hard to call. V lost 6 bases to trimming and J lost 7 bases, with 6 bases between them. The CDR3 loop spans 10 amino acids. CDR3 residues: CASSPDEAFF. The DNA of the CDR3 is TGTGCCAGCAGCCCAGATGAAGCTTTCTTT.

This clonotype has only a few counts. The V call is TRBV20-1, the J call TRBJ1-3; D remains unclear. The CDR3 is 14 residues long. The V gene's germline CDR1 is DFQATT and CDR2 SNEGSKA (reference sequence). V was trimmed by 3 bases and J by 0 bases, leaving 9 bases between them. The CDR3 DNA sequence: TGCAGTGCTAGTACCGGGCCCTCTGGAAACACCATATATTTT. This codes for CSASTGPSGNTIYF.

The genes are TRBV5-1 and TRBJ2-7; D possibly uses TRBD1 or TRBD2 (5 bases each). The CDR3 contains 14 residues. The V and J ends lost 3 bases and 2 bases respectively, with 12 bases between them. The V gene's germline CDR1 is SGHRS and CDR2 YFSETQ. The DNA of the CDR3 is TGCGCCAGCAGCTCAGGGACGCCGACCTACGAGCAGTACTTC. Its translation is CASSSGTPTYEQYF.